This entry concerns a single TCR beta chain. Germline lookup yields CDR1 LGHNA and CDR2 YSLEER. There are 13 residues in the CDR3. V lost 4 bases, J lost 5 bases, and 3 bases stayed unmatched. This record belongs to a study of blood T cell repertoires in COVID-19. Looking at the study overall: Acute-phase and convalescent COVID-19 samples originated in the United States, Italy and Spain. T cells, B-cell-depleted T cells, or PBMCs supplied cDNA or gDNA.

Clones were read by immunoSEQ multiplex PCR, and TCRdb kept only the in-frame ones, dropping some. The table shows about 140,000 clones, with around 90% occurring only once. The chain links TRBV4-3 to TRBJ1-1; 8 bases line up with TRBD1. Sequenced: peripheral blood. The TCR originated in a man aged 55 to 70 with active or convalescent COVID-19. Here the CDR3 reads CASSLDRGTEAFF. Here the CDR3 DNA reads TGCGCCAGCAGCCTCGACAGGGGAACTGAAGCTTTCTTT.